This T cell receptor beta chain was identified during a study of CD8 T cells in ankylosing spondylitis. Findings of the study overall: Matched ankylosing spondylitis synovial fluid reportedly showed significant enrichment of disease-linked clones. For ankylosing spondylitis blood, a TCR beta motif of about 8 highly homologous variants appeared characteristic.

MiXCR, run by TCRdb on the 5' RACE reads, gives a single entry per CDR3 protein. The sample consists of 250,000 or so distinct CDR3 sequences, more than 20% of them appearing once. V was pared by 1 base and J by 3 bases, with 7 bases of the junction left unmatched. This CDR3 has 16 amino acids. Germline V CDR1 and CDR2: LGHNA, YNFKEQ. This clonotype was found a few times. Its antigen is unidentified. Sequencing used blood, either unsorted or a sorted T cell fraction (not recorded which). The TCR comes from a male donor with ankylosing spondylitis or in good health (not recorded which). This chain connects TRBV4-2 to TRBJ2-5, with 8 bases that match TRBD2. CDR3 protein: CASSQGLVSGEETQYF. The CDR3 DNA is TGTGCCAGCAGCCAAGGTCTGGTTAGCGGGGAAGAGACCCAGTACTTC.